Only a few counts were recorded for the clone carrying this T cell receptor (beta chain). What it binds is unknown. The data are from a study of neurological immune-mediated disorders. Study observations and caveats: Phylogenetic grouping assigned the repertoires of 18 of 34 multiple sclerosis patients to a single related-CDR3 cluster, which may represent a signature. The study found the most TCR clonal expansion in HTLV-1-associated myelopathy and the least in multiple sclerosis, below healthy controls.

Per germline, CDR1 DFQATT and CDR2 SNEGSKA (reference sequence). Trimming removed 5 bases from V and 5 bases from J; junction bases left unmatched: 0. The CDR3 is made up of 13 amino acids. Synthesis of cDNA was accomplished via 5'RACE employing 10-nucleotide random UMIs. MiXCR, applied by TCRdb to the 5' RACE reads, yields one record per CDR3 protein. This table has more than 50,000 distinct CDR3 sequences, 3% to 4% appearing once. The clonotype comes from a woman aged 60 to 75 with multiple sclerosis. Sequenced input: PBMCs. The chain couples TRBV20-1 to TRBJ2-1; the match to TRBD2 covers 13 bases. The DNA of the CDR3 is TGCAGTGCTGGGACTAGCGGGGACAATGAGCAGTTCTTC. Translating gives CSAGTSGDNEQFF.